These 19 T cell receptor beta chains came from one sample sequenced in a study of T cells in Graves' hyperthyroidism and ophthalmopathy. Amplification yielded TCR beta CDR3 regions, with RNA transcripts as the source. RT-PCR in the first round (using the HTBI primer set) targeted the TCR CDR3. TCRdb reanalysed the multiplex PCR reads using MiXCR and keeps one entry per CDR3 protein. The repertoire includes 450,000 to 700,000 distinct CDR3 sequences, just over 45% of them detected once, and about 8.3% sits in the top ten. Specimen: peripheral blood or thyroid tissue (not recorded which). The receptors shown here come from a woman under 30 with Graves' hyperthyroidism.

With respect to this clonotype: A much bigger clone sits one base away, suggesting this may be a read error. The chain uses TRBV5-4 and TRBJ2-7; 10 bases are a match to TRBD2. After removal of 2 bases from V and 4 bases from J, the junction contained 9 bases not matched to a gene. The CDR3 is 16 amino acids. CDR1 and CDR2 from the germline V gene are SGHNT and YYREEE (reference sequence). As DNA, the CDR3 is TGTGCCAGCAGCTTAGGTCCCCTAGCGGGAGCGTACGAGCAGTACTTC. It yields the protein CASSLGPLAGAYEQYF.

This clonotype has at least ten counts. The genes are TRBV20-1 and TRBJ1-1; 10 bases agree with TRBD1. Per germline, CDR1 DFQATT and CDR2 SNEGSKA (reference sequence). The CDR3 totals 14 residues. Losses at the gene ends were 5 bases for V and 2 bases for J; bases not matched to a gene: 5. This chain's CDR3 is CSAQDRGTNTEAFF. Here the CDR3 DNA reads TGCAGTGCTCAGGACAGGGGGACCAACACTGAAGCTTTCTTT.

This chain connects TRBV14 to TRBJ1-2, with D possibly TRBD1 on 5 matching bases. Trimming took 8 bases from V and 0 from J, leaving 19 bases between them. CDR1 and CDR2 (germline): SGHDN, FVKESK. The CDR3 has 16 amino acids. CDR3 sequence: CASSPSRGGTNYGYTF. The CDR3 DNA reads as TGTGCCAGCTCACCGTCCCGCGGGGGGACTAACTATGGCTACACCTTC.

The chain couples TRBV29-1 to TRBJ1-1, with a possible D match to TRBD1 (6 bases). CDR1 is SQVTM and CDR2 is ANQGSEA in the germline V gene. This CDR3 region has 12 residues. V was pared by 8 bases and J by 1 base, with 11 bases between. The CDR3 loop reads CSLGTTNTEAFF. CDR3 bases: TGCAGCCTCGGGACAACGAACACTGAAGCTTTCTTT.

The chain couples TRBV10-3 to TRBJ2-7; 7 nucleotides agree with TRBD1. V dropped 6 bases and J dropped 0; count of bases not matched to a gene: 8. Per the germline V gene, CDR1 is ENHRY and CDR2 is SYGVKD. The CDR3 runs to 15 residues. CDR3 DNA sequence: TGTGCCATCAGGACTGACAGGGCGCGCTCCTACGAGCAGTACTTC. This translates into CAIRTDRARSYEQYF.

This clonotype was seen more than once but under ten times. The chain has TRBV4-1 and TRBJ2-2; D is ambiguous. V was trimmed by 3 bases and J by 0 bases, leaving 5 bases between them. Germline CDR1 is MGHRA and CDR2 is YSYEKL. The CDR3 spans 14 residues. CDR3 in DNA: TGCGCCAGCAGCCACCTATCGAACACCGGGGAGCTGTTTTTT. It is translated as CASSHLSNTGELFF.

J is TRBJ1-1 and V is TRBV7-8; 8 bases agree with TRBD1. Germline CDR1 SGHVS, CDR2 FQNEAQ. V dropped 7 bases and J dropped 5; count of bases not matched to a gene: 9. This CDR3 is built from 14 residues. CDR3 coding DNA: TGTGCCAGCAACACAGGGGGGCTGGCGACTGAAGCTTTCTTT. Translated: CASNTGGLATEAFF.

The V gene is TRBV12-3 or TRBV12-4, the J gene TRBJ1-6; 8 positions match TRBD1. This CDR3 spans 14 amino acids. The J segment lost 10 bases and the V segment lost 5 bases, leaving 7 bases of the junction unmatched. The CDR3 here is CASSPGQGWSPLHF. DNA for the CDR3: TGTGCCAGCAGTCCCGGACAGGGATGGTCACCCCTCCACTTT.

This clonotype came up many times. The CDR3 here is CASSRPNQPQHF. For the CDR3, the DNA is TGTGCCAGCAGTCGACCAAATCAGCCCCAGCATTTT. The gene calls are TRBV6-2 or TRBV6-3 and TRBJ1-5; D ambiguous. V dropped 5 bases and J dropped 4 bases, with 6 bases sitting between them. Per the germline V gene, CDR1 is MNHEY and CDR2 is SVGEGT. The CDR3 spans 12 residues.

This chain joins TRBV20-1 and TRBJ2-5; TRBD1 agrees at 7 bases. The germline V gene encodes CDR1 DFQATT and CDR2 SNEGSKA (reference sequence). V gave up 1 base and J gave up 3 bases; unmatched junction bases: 11. The CDR3 totals 16 residues. The DNA of the CDR3 is TGCAGTGCTAGAGGTGTCCGGGACAGAGGAGAAGAGACCCAGTACTTC. This codes for CSARGVRDRGEETQYF.

The CDR3 DNA sequence: TGTGCCAGCGTGACAGGGGACCTCACAGATACGCAGTATTTT. This sequence encodes CASVTGDLTDTQYF. The V and J genes are TRBV25-1 and TRBJ2-3; 8 bases map to TRBD1. The germline CDR1 and CDR2 sequences are MGHDK and SYGVNS. Trimming at V came to 8 bases and at J to 2 bases, leaving 6 bases not matched to a gene. The CDR3 length is 14 residues. Drawing the rest from reference TRBV25-1 and TRBJ2-3, the complete variable domain is EADIYQTPRYLVIGTGKKITLECSQTMGHDKMYWYQQDPGMELHLIHYSYGVNSTEKGDLSSESTVSRIRTEHFPLTLESARPSHTSQYLCASVTGDLTDTQYFGPGTRLTVL.

In nucleotides, the CDR3 is TGTGCCAGCAGCAAAAGCGGGAGTCGGTACAATGAGCAGTTCTTC. Protein: CASSKSGSRYNEQFF. The chain recombines TRBV5-4 with TRBJ2-1, with 8 bases that match TRBD2. Germline values: CDR1 SGHNT, CDR2 YYREEE (reference sequence). With 4 bases clipped from V and 4 bases from J, the junction kept 7 bases outside the gene matches. The CDR3 runs to 15 residues.

Comment on this clonotype: A much larger clone differs from this one at a single base, so this may be a read error. The chain combines TRBV5-1 with TRBJ2-7; TRBD1 agrees at 8 bases. CDR1 SGHRS and CDR2 YFSETQ come from the germline V gene. The CDR3 runs 15 residues. CDR3 in amino acids: CASSPRQGLMYERYF. Here the CDR3 DNA reads TGCGCCAGCAGCCCCAGACAGGGGTTGATGTACGAGCGGTACTTC. Full variable domain (missing parts from reference TRBV5-1 and TRBJ2-7): KAGVTQTPRYLIKTRGQQVTLSCSPISGHRSVSWYQQTPGQGLQFLFEYFSETQRNKGNFPGRFSGRQFSNSRSEMNVSTLELGDSALYLCASSPRQGLMYERYFGPGTRLTVT.

This clonotype has a handful of counts. V gene TRBV2 combines with J gene TRBJ2-1; 8 bases map to TRBD2. V lost 6 bases to trimming and J lost 6 bases; unmatched junction nucleotides: 7. Germline V gene data show CDR1 as SNHLY and CDR2 as FYNNEI. The CDR3 extends over 14 amino acids. CDR3 in amino acids: CASRDSGATNEQFF. CDR3 DNA: TGTGCCAGCAGGGATAGCGGGGCTACCAATGAGCAGTTCTTC. Variable domain in full (rest from reference TRBV2 and TRBJ2-1): EPEVTQTPSHQVTQMGQEVILRCVPISNHLYFYWYRQILGQKVEFLVSFYNNEISEKSEIFDDQFSVERPDGSNFTLKIRSTKLEDSAMYFCASRDSGATNEQFFGPGTRLTVL.

The chain is built from TRBV12-3 or TRBV12-4 and TRBJ2-2; possibly TRBD2 for D (5 bases). V lost 6 bases and J lost 1, with 21 bases in between. The CDR3 is 18 amino acids. The CDR3 DNA is TGTGCCAGCAGCCAAGATCCCCGGGTAGCGATGAACACCGGGGAGCTGTTTTTT. Protein sequence: CASSQDPRVAMNTGELFF.

The genes are TRBV7-2 and TRBJ2-5; the D gene is possibly TRBD2 (7 bases). CDR1 and CDR2 (germline): SGHTA, FQGNSA. This CDR3 has 19 amino acids. V was cut by 6 bases and J by 11 bases, with 37 bases left in between. CDR3 protein: CASSFLVRKGSGWTDTQYF. The CDR3 nucleotides read TGTGCCAGCAGTTTTCTTGTCAGAAAGGGTAGCGGGTGGACAGATACGCAGTACTTC. The full variable domain, rest sourced from reference TRBV7-2 and TRBJ2-5, is GAGVSQSPSNKVTEKGKDVELRCDPISGHTALYWYRQSLGQGLEFLIYFQGNSAPDKSGLPSDRFSAERTGGSVSTLTIQRTQQEDSAVYLCASSFLVRKGSGWTDTQYFGPGTRLLVL.

This clonotype came up many times. This chain connects TRBV30 to TRBJ1-2; a weak D match, TRBD1 (5 bases). CDR1 is GTSNPN, CDR2 SVGIG, per germline (reference sequence). CDR3 length: 12 residues. Trimming left V 3 bases short and J 7 bases short, with 12 bases between. CDR3 nucleotide sequence: TGTGCCTGGAGGGGACGCCCTATTGGCTACACCTTC. Translating it yields CAWRGRPIGYTF.

This chain links TRBV4-3 with TRBJ1-2; 10 positions match TRBD1. V trimming: 2 bases; J trimming: 2 bases; junction bases outside the gene matches: 5. The germline CDR1 and CDR2 sequences are LGHNA and YSLEER. The CDR3 spans 16 residues. The CDR3 sequence is CASSQKGQGGNYGYTF. The CDR3 nucleotides are TGCGCCAGCAGCCAAAAAGGACAGGGGGGGAACTATGGCTACACCTTC.

This clonotype was detected a few times. The chain combines TRBV15 with TRBJ2-1, with 7 nucleotides matching TRBD1. From germline, CDR1 is LNHNV and CDR2 YYDKDF (reference sequence). The ends lost 4 bases at V and 0 bases at J; junction bases unmatched: 3. The CDR3 has 15 amino acids. In DNA form, the CDR3 reads TGTGCCACCAGCACTCGGGACAGCTCCTACAATGAGCAGTTCTTC. Amino acid sequence: CATSTRDSSYNEQFF.